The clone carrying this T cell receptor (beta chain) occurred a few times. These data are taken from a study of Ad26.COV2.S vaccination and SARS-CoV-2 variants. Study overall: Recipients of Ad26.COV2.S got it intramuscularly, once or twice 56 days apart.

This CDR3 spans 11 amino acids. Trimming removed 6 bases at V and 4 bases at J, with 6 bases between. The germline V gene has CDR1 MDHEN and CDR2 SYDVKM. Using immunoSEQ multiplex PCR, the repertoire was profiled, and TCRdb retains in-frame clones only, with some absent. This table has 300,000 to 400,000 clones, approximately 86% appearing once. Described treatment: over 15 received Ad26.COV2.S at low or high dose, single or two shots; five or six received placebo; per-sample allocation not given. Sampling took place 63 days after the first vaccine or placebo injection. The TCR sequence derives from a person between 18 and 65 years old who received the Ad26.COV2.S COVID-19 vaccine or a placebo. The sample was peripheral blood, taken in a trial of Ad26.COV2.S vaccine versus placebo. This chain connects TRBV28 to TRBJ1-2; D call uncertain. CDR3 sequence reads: CASRAPYGYTF. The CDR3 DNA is TGTGCCAGCAGGGCCCCCTATGGCTACACCTTC.